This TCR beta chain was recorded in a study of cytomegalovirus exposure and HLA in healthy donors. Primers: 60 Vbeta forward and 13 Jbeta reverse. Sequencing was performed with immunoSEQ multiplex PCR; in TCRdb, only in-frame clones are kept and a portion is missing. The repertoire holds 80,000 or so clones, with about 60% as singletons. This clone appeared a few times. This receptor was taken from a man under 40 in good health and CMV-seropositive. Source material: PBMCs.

The CDR3 DNA is TGCGCCAGCAGCCAAGGGACCACAGGAATCTATGGCTACACCTTC. Translation gives CASSQGTTGIYGYTF. The chain joins TRBV4-3 to TRBJ1-2; maybe TRBD1 (5 bases). Looked up from germline, CDR1 is LGHNA and CDR2 is YSLEER. The CDR3 sequence is 15 residues long. V lost 1 base and J 4 bases, leaving 13 bases between the germline ends.